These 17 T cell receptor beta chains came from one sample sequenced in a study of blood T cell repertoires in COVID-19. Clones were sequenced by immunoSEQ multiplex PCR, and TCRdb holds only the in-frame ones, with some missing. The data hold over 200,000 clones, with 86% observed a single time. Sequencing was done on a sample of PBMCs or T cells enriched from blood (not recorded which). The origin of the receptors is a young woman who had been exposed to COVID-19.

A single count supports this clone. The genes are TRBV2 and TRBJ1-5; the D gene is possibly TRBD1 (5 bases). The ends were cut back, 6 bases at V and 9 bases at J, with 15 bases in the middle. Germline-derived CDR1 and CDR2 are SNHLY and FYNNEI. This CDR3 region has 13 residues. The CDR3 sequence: CASRTDPGGPQHF. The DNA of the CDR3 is TGTGCCAGCAGAACCGATCCGGGGGGGCCCCAGCATTTT.

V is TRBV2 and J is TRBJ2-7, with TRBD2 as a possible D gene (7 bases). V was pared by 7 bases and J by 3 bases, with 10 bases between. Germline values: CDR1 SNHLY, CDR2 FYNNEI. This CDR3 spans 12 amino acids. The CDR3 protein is CASKGEGYEQYF. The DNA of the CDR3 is TGTGCCAGCAAGGGGGAGGGCTACGAGCAGTACTTC.

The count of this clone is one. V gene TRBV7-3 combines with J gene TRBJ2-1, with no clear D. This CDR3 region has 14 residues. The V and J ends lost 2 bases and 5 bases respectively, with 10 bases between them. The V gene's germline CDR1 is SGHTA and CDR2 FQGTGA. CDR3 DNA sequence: TGTGCCAGCAGCTTAGGTCACAGTAACAATGAGCAGTTCTTC. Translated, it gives CASSLGHSNNEQFF.

This CDR3 is CSVGTGGPEAFF. The CDR3 DNA reads TGCAGCGTTGGGACCGGGGGGCCTGAAGCTTTCTTT. The chain joins TRBV29-1 to TRBJ1-1, with TRBD1 as a possible D gene (6 bases). Trimming removed 4 bases from V and 6 bases from J, with 12 bases in between. CDR1 SQVTM and CDR2 ANQGSEA come from the germline V gene. The CDR3 spans 12 residues.

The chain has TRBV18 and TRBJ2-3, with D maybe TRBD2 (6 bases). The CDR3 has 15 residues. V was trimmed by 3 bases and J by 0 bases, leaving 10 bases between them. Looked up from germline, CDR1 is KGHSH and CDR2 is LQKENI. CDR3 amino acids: CASSPTGTSTDTQYF. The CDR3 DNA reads TGTGCCAGCTCACCTACCGGGACTAGCACAGATACGCAGTATTTT.

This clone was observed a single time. CDR3 residues: CASSSTVADTQYF. The CDR3, as DNA: TGTGCCAGCAGTTCGACTGTTGCAGATACGCAGTATTTT. The chain carries TRBV5-6 and TRBJ2-3; D not resolved. V lost 5 bases to trimming and J lost 4 bases, with 11 bases between them. This CDR3 comprises 13 residues. Per germline, CDR1 SGHDT and CDR2 YYEEEE.

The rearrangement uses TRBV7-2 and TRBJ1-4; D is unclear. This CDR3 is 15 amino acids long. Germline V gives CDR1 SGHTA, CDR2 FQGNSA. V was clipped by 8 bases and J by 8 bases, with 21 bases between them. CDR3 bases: TGTGCCAGCTCAAAAGTTCTTAACCTGCGGGAAAAACTGTTTTTT. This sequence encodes CASSKVLNLREKLFF.

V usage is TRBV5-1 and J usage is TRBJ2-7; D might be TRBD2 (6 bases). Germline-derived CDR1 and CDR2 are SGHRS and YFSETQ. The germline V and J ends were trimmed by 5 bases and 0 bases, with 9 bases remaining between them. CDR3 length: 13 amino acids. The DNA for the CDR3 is TGCGCCAGCAGTGAGGGAGGCTCCTACGAGCAGTACTTC. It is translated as CASSEGGSYEQYF.

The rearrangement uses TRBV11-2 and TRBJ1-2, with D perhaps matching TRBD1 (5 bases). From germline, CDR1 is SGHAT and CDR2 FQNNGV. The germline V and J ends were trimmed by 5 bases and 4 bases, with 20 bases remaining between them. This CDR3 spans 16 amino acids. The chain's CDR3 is CASSPNPGGSLYGYTF. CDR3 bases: TGTGCCAGCAGCCCGAACCCCGGGGGGTCGCTCTATGGCTACACCTTC.

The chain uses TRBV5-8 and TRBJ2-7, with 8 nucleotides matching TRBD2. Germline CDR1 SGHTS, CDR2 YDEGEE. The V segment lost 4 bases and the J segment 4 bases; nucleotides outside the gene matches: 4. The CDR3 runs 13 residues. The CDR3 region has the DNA TGTGCCAGCAGCCCGGGGGGGTCATACGAGCAGTACTTC. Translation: CASSPGGSYEQYF.

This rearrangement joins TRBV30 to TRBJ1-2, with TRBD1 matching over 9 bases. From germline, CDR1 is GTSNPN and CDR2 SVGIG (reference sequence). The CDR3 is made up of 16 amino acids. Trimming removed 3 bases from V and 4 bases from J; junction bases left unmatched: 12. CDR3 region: CAWRGDRVAFAYGYTF. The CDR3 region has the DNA TGTGCCTGGAGGGGGGACAGGGTAGCTTTTGCCTATGGCTACACCTTC. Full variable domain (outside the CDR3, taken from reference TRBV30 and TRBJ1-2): SQTIHQWPATLVQPVGSPLSLECTVEGTSNPNLYWYRQAAGRGLQLLFYSVGIGQISSEVPQNLSASRPQDRQFILSSKKLLLSDSGFYLCAWRGDRVAFAYGYTFGSGTRLTVV.

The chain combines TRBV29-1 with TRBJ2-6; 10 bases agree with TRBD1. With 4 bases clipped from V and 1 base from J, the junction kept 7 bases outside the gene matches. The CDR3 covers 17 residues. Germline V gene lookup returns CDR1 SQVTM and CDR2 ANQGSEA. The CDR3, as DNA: TGCAGCGTTGCTAAGGGACAGGGGACATCTGGGGCCAACGTCCTGACTTTC. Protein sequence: CSVAKGQGTSGANVLTF.

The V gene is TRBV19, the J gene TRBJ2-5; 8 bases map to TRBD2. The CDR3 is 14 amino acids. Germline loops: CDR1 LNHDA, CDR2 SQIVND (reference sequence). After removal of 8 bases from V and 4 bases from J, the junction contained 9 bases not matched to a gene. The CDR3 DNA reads TGTGCCAGTTTCGGGGGGGCAGCTGGAGAGACCCAGTACTTC. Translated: CASFGGAAGETQYF.

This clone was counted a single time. The CDR3 loop reads CASSFTEGARTYEQYF. The DNA for the CDR3 is TGTGCCAGCAGTTTTACCGAGGGGGCGCGGACCTACGAGCAGTACTTC. V usage is TRBV6-2 or TRBV6-3 and J usage is TRBJ2-7; 7 bases agree with TRBD1. Germline lookup yields CDR1 MNHEY and CDR2 SVGEGT. CDR3 size: 16 residues. The V gene end was trimmed by 4 bases and the J gene end by 2 bases; junction bases not matched to a gene: 11.

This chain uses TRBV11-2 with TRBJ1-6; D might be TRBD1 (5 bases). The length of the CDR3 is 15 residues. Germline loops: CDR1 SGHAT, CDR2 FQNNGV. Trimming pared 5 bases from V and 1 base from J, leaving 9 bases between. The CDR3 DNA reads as TGTGCCAGCAGCGGCAGGGTATCCTATAATTCACCCCTCCACTTT. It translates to CASSGRVSYNSPLHF.

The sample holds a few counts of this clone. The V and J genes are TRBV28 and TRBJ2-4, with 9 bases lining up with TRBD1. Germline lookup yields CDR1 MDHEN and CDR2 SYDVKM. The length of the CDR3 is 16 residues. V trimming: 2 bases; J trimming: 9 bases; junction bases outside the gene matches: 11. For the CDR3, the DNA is TGTGCCAGCAGTTTAGGGGAAGACAGGGGGTCAAGCATTCAGTACTTC. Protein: CASSLGEDRGSSIQYF. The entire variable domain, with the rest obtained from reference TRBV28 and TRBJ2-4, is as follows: DVKVTQSSRYLVKRTGEKVFLECVQDMDHENMFWYRQDPGLGLRLIYFSYDVKMKEKGDIPEGYSVSREKKERFSLILESASTNQTSMYLCASSLGEDRGSSIQYFGAGTRLSVL.

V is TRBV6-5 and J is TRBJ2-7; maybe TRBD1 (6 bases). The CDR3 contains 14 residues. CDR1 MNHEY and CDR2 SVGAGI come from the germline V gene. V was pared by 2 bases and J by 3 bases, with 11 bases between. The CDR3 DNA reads TGTGCCAGCAGTTACCAGGGGTCTAGCTACGAGCAGTACTTC. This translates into CASSYQGSSYEQYF.